These 9 T cell receptor beta chains came from one sample sequenced in a study of T cells after yellow fever vaccination. TCRdb re-called the 5' RACE reads through MiXCR, storing one row per CDR3 protein. The table includes around 150,000 distinct CDR3 sequences, approximately 6.7% detected once. The source was CD4+ T cells sorted from PBMCs, collected 5 days after the first yellow fever vaccination. These receptors all stem from a man between 18 and 29 years old who received the YFV17D yellow fever vaccine.

This clonotype was seen ten or more times. The chain uses TRBV4-3 and TRBJ2-1; 7 positions match TRBD2. The CDR3 extends over 15 amino acids. The germline V gene encodes CDR1 LGHNA and CDR2 YSLEER. J was trimmed by 6 bases and V by 0 bases; bases with no gene match: 5. CDR3 DNA: TGCGCCAGCAGCCAAGAGACTGAGCGGGGCAATGAGCAGTTCTTC. It codes for CASSQETERGNEQFF.

This clonotype was recorded many times. In DNA form, the CDR3 reads TGTGCCAGCAGGTCGGGGGGCGCCTACGAGCAGTACTTC. Protein product: CASRSGGAYEQYF. The chain is built from TRBV6-1 and TRBJ2-7; D possibly corresponds to TRBD2 (7 bases). The germline gives CDR1 MNHNS, CDR2 SASEGT. V gave up 6 bases and J gave up 2 bases, with 11 bases separating them. The CDR3 length is 13 residues.

This clonotype turned up a few times. This sequence joins TRBV5-1 and TRBJ2-3, with 10 positions matching TRBD2. CDR1 SGHRS and CDR2 YFSETQ come from the germline V gene. The CDR3 covers 17 residues. V lost 4 bases and J lost 2; bases outside the gene matches: 10. CDR3 in amino acids: CASSRIAGGLSTDTQYF. CDR3 DNA sequence: TGCGCCAGCAGCAGGATAGCGGGGGGCCTCTCCACAGATACGCAGTATTTT.

The table lists this clonotype with a few counts. J is TRBJ2-7 and V is TRBV9; 7 bases are a match to TRBD2. Trimming at V came to 2 bases and at J to 7 bases, leaving 6 bases not matched to a gene. There are 13 residues in the CDR3. Germline CDR1 SGDLS, CDR2 YYNGEE. CDR3 sequence: CASSVQRGGEQYF. Written as DNA, the CDR3 is TGTGCCAGCAGCGTCCAGCGGGGAGGTGAGCAGTACTTC.

This chain connects TRBV5-1 to TRBJ2-5, with D possibly called TRBD1 or TRBD2 (5 bases each). CDR1 is SGHRS and CDR2 is YFSETQ in the germline V gene. Trimming pared 4 bases from V and 2 bases from J, leaving 12 bases between. This CDR3 spans 14 amino acids. In DNA, the CDR3 is TGCGCCAGCAGCACCGGGACGGTGCAAGAGACCCAGTACTTC. Protein sequence: CASSTGTVQETQYF. The whole variable domain, filled in from reference TRBV5-1 and TRBJ2-5, reads KAGVTQTPRYLIKTRGQQVTLSCSPISGHRSVSWYQQTPGQGLQFLFEYFSETQRNKGNFPGRFSGRQFSNSRSEMNVSTLELGDSALYLCASSTGTVQETQYFGPGTRLLVL.

This clonotype has at least ten counts. As DNA, the CDR3 is TGTGCCATCAGTGAGTTGAGGGGCAGCATCGGGCCCCCAAGCTCCTACAATGAGCAGTTCTTC. Its translation: CAISELRGSIGPPSSYNEQFF. This chain uses TRBV10-3 with TRBJ2-1, with D possibly called TRBD1 or TRBD2 (5 bases each). The CDR3 is 21 residues long. The germline CDR1 and CDR2 sequences are ENHRY and SYGVKD. Trimming took off 1 base at V and 0 bases at J, with 25 bases between the two ends.

V is TRBV5-5 and J is TRBJ2-7; D remains ambiguous. CDR3 size: 17 residues. Germline CDR1 reads SGHKS; CDR2 reads YYEKEE (reference sequence). Between the trimmed V and J ends, which lost 1 base and 6 bases, there was a span of 23 bases. In nucleotides, the CDR3 is TGTGCCAGCAGCTTGATGTTTCAGTTTTGGGATTCCGGCGAGCAGTACTTC. Translated: CASSLMFQFWDSGEQYF.

This clonotype has just a few counts. The chain recombines TRBV20-1 with TRBJ2-7; weak D call: TRBD1 (6 bases). CDR1 is DFQATT and CDR2 is SNEGSKA in the germline V gene (reference sequence). This CDR3 region has 15 residues. Trimming shortened V by 3 bases and J by 5 bases, and 20 bases separated the two germline ends. The CDR3 loop reads CSASNRDTPRNEQYV. CDR3 sequence (DNA): TGCAGTGCTAGCAACCGGGACACCCCTCGGAACGAGCAGTACGTC.

Only a few counts were recorded for this clonotype. The rearrangement links TRBV10-3 to TRBJ2-5; D unresolved. The CDR3 sequence is 11 residues long. V was pared by 8 bases and J by 1 base, with 5 bases between. Germline loops: CDR1 ENHRY, CDR2 SYGVKD. CDR3 in DNA: TGTGCCATCTCGGCCCAAGAGACCCAGTACTTC. Its translation is CAISAQETQYF.